One sample yielded the 13 T cell receptor beta chains listed below, sequenced in a study of cytomegalovirus exposure and HLA in healthy donors. Amplification used 60 Vbeta primers and 13 Jbeta primers. Clones were read by immunoSEQ multiplex PCR, and TCRdb kept only the in-frame ones, dropping some. Here the sample spans 95,000 to 150,000 clones, over 75% being singletons. The source material was PBMCs. These receptors came from a man younger than 40 in good health and CMV-seronegative.

This rearrangement joins TRBV28 to TRBJ1-5; perhaps TRBD1 as D (6 bases). Germline CDR1 MDHEN, CDR2 SYDVKM. The CDR3 has 14 amino acids. V shed 6 bases and J shed 5 bases, with 14 bases lying between them. The CDR3 is CASRPTGIYQPQHF. The CDR3 DNA reads TGTGCCAGCAGACCTACAGGGATCTATCAGCCCCAGCATTTT.

The chain joins TRBV6-6 to TRBJ1-2; TRBD1 matches 10 bases. The trim removed 5 bases at V and 6 bases at J, leaving 6 bases unmatched. Germline V gene lookup returns CDR1 MNHNY and CDR2 SVGAGI (reference sequence). The CDR3 is 14 amino acids. CDR3 bases: TGTGCCAGCAGTCCGGGACAGGGGAGTGATGGCTACACCTTC. It translates to CASSPGQGSDGYTF.

This sequence joins TRBV10-3 and TRBJ1-2; TRBD1 might be the D (6 bases). CDR1 and CDR2 from the germline V gene are ENHRY and SYGVKD. CDR3 length: 13 residues. V dropped 6 bases and J dropped 4 bases, with 12 bases sitting between them. The CDR3 DNA sequence: TGTGCCATCAGCGAACAGGGCCTCTATGGCTACACCTTC. This translates into CAISEQGLYGYTF.

V usage is TRBV6-4 and J usage is TRBJ2-3; 9 positions agree with TRBD2. This CDR3 has 15 amino acids. Germline assignment: CDR1 MRHNA and CDR2 SNTAGT. The V segment lost 2 bases and the J segment 2 bases; nucleotides outside the gene matches: 2. CDR3 sequence (DNA): TGTGCCAGCAGTGACGCGGGGGGGCCCACAGATACGCAGTATTTT. This sequence encodes CASSDAGGPTDTQYF.

The chain links TRBV11-2 to TRBJ2-7; 11 bases are a match to TRBD1. CDR3 size: 15 residues. Losses at the gene ends were 5 bases for V and 9 bases for J; bases not matched to a gene: 12. Germline V CDR1 and CDR2: SGHAT, FQNNGV. CDR3 residues: CASSRQPGTGGGQYF. The CDR3 DNA reads as TGTGCCAGCAGCCGCCAACCCGGGACAGGGGGTGGGCAGTACTTC.

This clone was seen a few times. The chain carries TRBV19 and TRBJ2-5; 10 bases map to TRBD1. This CDR3 comprises 15 residues. The J segment lost 5 bases and the V segment lost 8 bases, leaving 11 bases of the junction unmatched. Germline loops: CDR1 LNHDA, CDR2 SQIVND (reference sequence). The CDR3 sequence is CASPKPGQGWETQYF. The CDR3 DNA follows: TGTGCCAGTCCGAAACCGGGACAGGGGTGGGAGACCCAGTACTTC.

The chain is built from TRBV6-1 and TRBJ1-2; possible D gene TRBD1, 5 bases. Germline values: CDR1 MNHNS, CDR2 SASEGT. The germline V and J ends were trimmed by 4 bases and 0 bases, with 12 bases remaining between them. The CDR3 is 15 residues long. CDR3 loop: CASSVAGGANYGYTF. The CDR3 DNA reads TGTGCCAGCAGTGTTGCGGGGGGAGCTAACTATGGCTACACCTTC.

The rearrangement links TRBV6-6 to TRBJ2-7; 8 bases match TRBD1. The CDR3 covers 15 residues. The germline V gene encodes CDR1 MNHNY and CDR2 SVGAGI (reference sequence). V lost 0 bases to trimming and J lost 3 bases; unmatched junction nucleotides: 4. DNA of the CDR3: TGTGCCAGCAGTTACTCCAGGGGGCGCCGCTACGAGCAGTACTTC. It specifies CASSYSRGRRYEQYF.

The gene calls are TRBV5-5 and TRBJ2-7; D possibly corresponds to TRBD1 (5 bases). V lost 4 bases and J 7 bases, leaving 12 bases between the germline ends. The CDR3 runs 12 residues. CDR1 SGHKS and CDR2 YYEKEE come from the germline V gene (reference sequence). CDR3 sequence reads: CASSVLGEEQYF. As DNA, the CDR3 is TGTGCCAGCAGCGTGCTAGGGGAAGAGCAGTACTTC.

The genes are TRBV7-9 and TRBJ2-1; 9 bases match TRBD2. Germline CDR1 SEHNR, CDR2 FQNEAQ (reference sequence). Unmatched junction bases numbered 5, after V lost 3 bases and J lost 2 bases. The CDR3 covers 16 residues. Written as DNA, the CDR3 is TGTGCCAGCAGCTTGTTTCTAGCGGGGACCTACAATGAGCAGTTCTTC. Encoded protein: CASSLFLAGTYNEQFF.

This clone has more than one count but fewer than ten. The V and J genes are TRBV5-6 and TRBJ2-1; D gene unclear. Germline-derived CDR1 and CDR2 are SGHDT and YYEEEE. This CDR3 comprises 12 residues. V was pared by 0 bases and J by 9 bases, with 7 bases between. Written as DNA, the CDR3 is TGTGCCAGCAGCTTGGTAGCATTTGAGCAGTTCTTC. Amino acids: CASSLVAFEQFF. Looking up the rest from reference TRBV5-6 and TRBJ2-1 gives the full variable domain: DAGVTQSPTHLIKTRGQQVTLRCSPKSGHDTVSWYQQALGQGPQFIFQYYEEEERQRGNFPDRFSGHQFPNYSSELNVNALLLGDSALYLCASSLVAFEQFFGPGTRLTVL.

The chain is built from TRBV6-1 and TRBJ1-1, with 7 positions matching TRBD1. Germline trimming cut 5 bases from V and 0 bases from J; bases unmatched to any gene: 6. The germline V gene has CDR1 MNHNS and CDR2 SASEGT. The CDR3 extends over 15 amino acids. This CDR3 is CASSPRDRMNTEAFF. The CDR3 nucleotides are TGTGCCAGCAGTCCCCGGGACAGAATGAACACTGAAGCTTTCTTT.

This sequence joins TRBV6-5 and TRBJ1-1; D is perhaps TRBD1 (6 bases). Trimming took 6 bases from V and 3 from J, leaving 17 bases between them. Per the germline V gene, CDR1 is MNHEY and CDR2 is SVGAGI. The CDR3 extends over 15 amino acids. CDR3 bases: TGTGCCAGCAGCCCCCCCGGGGGGCCGTACACTGAAGCTTTCTTT. Its translation: CASSPPGGPYTEAFF.